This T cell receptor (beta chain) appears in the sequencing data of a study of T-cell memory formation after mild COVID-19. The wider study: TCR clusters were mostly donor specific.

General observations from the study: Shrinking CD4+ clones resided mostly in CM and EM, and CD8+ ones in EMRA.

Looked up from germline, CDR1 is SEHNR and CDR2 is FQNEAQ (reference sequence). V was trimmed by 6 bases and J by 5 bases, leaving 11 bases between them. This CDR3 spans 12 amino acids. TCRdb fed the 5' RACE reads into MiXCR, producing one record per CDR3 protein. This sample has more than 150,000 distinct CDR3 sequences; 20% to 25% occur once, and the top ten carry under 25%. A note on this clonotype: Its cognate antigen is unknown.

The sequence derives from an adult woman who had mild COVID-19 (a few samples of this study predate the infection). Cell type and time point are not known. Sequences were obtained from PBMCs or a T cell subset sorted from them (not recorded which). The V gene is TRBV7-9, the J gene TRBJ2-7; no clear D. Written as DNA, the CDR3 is TGTGCCAGCAGATCAGGCCTGGACGAGCAGTACTTC. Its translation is CASRSGLDEQYF.